This T cell receptor (beta chain) was sequenced for a study of shared T cell receptors in the human thymus. Clones were sequenced by immunoSEQ multiplex PCR, and TCRdb holds only the in-frame ones, with some missing. The sample has hundreds of thousands of clones, 70% to 80% seen once. This CDR3 is built from 13 residues. J lost 8 bases, V lost 4 bases, and 5 bases had no gene match. Looked up from germline, CDR1 is SNHLY and CDR2 is FYNNEI. These data were also reused for a study on human thymus T cells. That report adds: It was from resections taken during corrective heart surgery that the thymus tissue came. Apparent bias marked the V and J gene usage of thymic and blood repertoires. What related research reported was that thymic repertoires overlapped highly among unrelated individuals.

V usage is TRBV2 and J usage is TRBJ1-1, with TRBD1 identical over 9 bases. Sequencing was done on a sample of thymocytes. This sequence was found in a boy younger than two with a congenital heart defect. The CDR3 bases are TGTGCCAGCAGTGCCAACGGACAGGGGGAAGCTTTCTTT. Residues: CASSANGQGEAFF.